The rows below give T cell receptor beta chains drawn from one sample of a study of cytomegalovirus exposure and HLA in healthy donors. This table comes from immunoSEQ multiplex PCR, and its TCRdb copy is limited to in-frame clones, with some not included. This sample has 150,000 to 200,000 clones, with roughly 80% found just once. Sequenced: PBMCs. These TCRs come from a man aged 18 to 30 in good health and CMV-seronegative. The CDR3 runs from the conserved cysteine through the conserved F or W. The order of the fields is D gene, J gene, CDR3 length, clone size, V gene, CDR3 DNA, CDR3 protein. A D gene is named only where the DNA matches it firmly. Some rows have no size entry. The others give once, few or many, or a class for an expanded clone.

>NA|TRBJ2-5|14|NA|TRBV15
TGTGCCACCAGCAGGGACTCCCTTATCGAGACCCAGTACTTC
CATSRDSLIETQYF
>NA|TRBJ1-1|14|once|TRBV21-1
TGTGCCAGCAACAGTATAGAGAGGGGGACTGAAGCTTTCTTT
CASNSIERGTEAFF
>TRBD1|TRBJ1-1|18|NA|TRBV4-1
TGCGCCAGCAGCCAGGAGGACAGGGGCTTGGGTGTTAACACTGAAGCTTTCTTT
CASSQEDRGLGVNTEAFF
>NA|TRBJ2-3|14|NA|TRBV19
TGTGCCAGTAGTGGGTACAGTCCAGGCGATACGCAGTATTTT
CASSGYSPGDTQYF
>NA|TRBJ2-2|16|NA|TRBV11-2
TGTGCCAGCAGCTTAGTTGGCGGGACAGTCACCGGGGAGCTGTTTTTT
CASSLVGGTVTGELFF
>NA|TRBJ2-3|12|NA|TRBV5-1
TGCGCCAGCAGCATGAACACAGATACGCAGTGTTTT
CASSMNTDTQCF
>TRBD1|TRBJ2-7|13|NA|TRBV27
TGTGCCAGCATCAAGAGACAGGGGGACGAGCAGTACTTC
CASIKRQGDEQYF
>TRBD2|TRBJ2-7|13|few|TRBV7-2
TGTGCCAGCGCAGCAGCGGGAGGCTACGAGCAGTACTTC
CASAAAGGYEQYF
>NA|TRBJ1-1|13|NA|TRBV5-5
TGTGCCAGCAGCTTTGGGACTCGGCTTGAAGCTTTCTTT
CASSFGTRLEAFF
>TRBD1|TRBJ2-7|13|NA|TRBV7-9
TGTGCCAGCAGCCCCGGGACAGGCTACGAGCAGTACTTC
CASSPGTGYEQYF
>NA|TRBJ1-1|16|few|TRBV5-1
TGCGCCAGCAGCATCAGGGGTCGAGGGTCTTACACTGAAGCTTTCTTT
CASSIRGRGSYTEAFF